Presented here are 6 T cell receptor beta chains from one specimen sequenced in a study of control samples from healthy donors and cancer patients. Clones were read by immunoSEQ multiplex PCR, and TCRdb kept only the in-frame ones, dropping some. The sample comprises some 130,000 clones, less than 95% of which are singletons, and approximately 4% rests with the top ten. Source material: blood. These receptors were taken from a man aged 25-40 years in good health.

This clone was recorded only once. The genes are TRBV4-3 and TRBJ2-7, with 8 bases identical to TRBD1. The CDR3 contains 13 residues. V was clipped by 3 bases and J by 3 bases; unmatched bases: 1. CDR1 is LGHNA and CDR2 is YSLEER in the germline V gene. The CDR3 sequence: CASSQDRDYEQYF. In nucleotides, the CDR3 is TGCGCCAGCAGCCAGGACAGGGACTACGAGCAGTACTTC.

This chain joins TRBV5-1 and TRBJ2-7; perhaps TRBD1 as D (6 bases). Germline V gene data show CDR1 as SGHRS and CDR2 as YFSETQ. V lost 2 bases, J lost 0 bases, and 12 bases lay in between. CDR3 size: 15 residues. The CDR3 loop reads CASSFDRLLSYEQYF. CDR3 nucleotide sequence: TGCGCCAGCAGCTTCGACAGGCTGCTCTCCTACGAGCAGTACTTC.

This sequence joins TRBV12-2 and TRBJ2-2; no check of the table's D call, TRBD1, against the DNA was made. TRBV12-2 is a recognized pseudogene. The CDR3 has 17 residues. Here the CDR3 reads CASRLRCTGEDTGELFF. The CDR3 DNA reads TGTGCAAGTCGCTTAAGATGCACAGGGGAAGACACCGGGGAGCTGTTTTTT.

Regarding this clone: At one boundary the junction diverges from the germline segment, which might be a read error. This chain joins TRBV19 and TRBJ2-1; D is unclear. The germline gives CDR1 LNHDA, CDR2 SQIVND (reference sequence). The CDR3 spans 13 residues. DNA for the CDR3: TGTGCCAGTAGCATAGCCGGATACAATGAGCAGTTCTTC. Its protein product is CASSIAGYNEQFF.

V is TRBV7-8 and J is TRBJ1-2; no definite D call. CDR1 is SGHVS, CDR2 FQNEAQ, per germline. The V end was cut by 0 bases, the J end by 2 bases, with 7 bases between. This CDR3 has 14 residues. The CDR3 is CASSLATGNYGYTF. Written as DNA, the CDR3 is TGTGCCAGCAGCTTAGCAACTGGAAACTATGGCTACACCTTC.

The V gene is TRBV6-2 or TRBV6-3, the J gene TRBJ1-2; the match to TRBD1 covers 7 bases. This CDR3 region has 15 residues. Trimming at V came to 5 bases and at J to 4 bases, leaving 10 bases not matched to a gene. Per germline, CDR1 MNHEY and CDR2 SVGEGT. CDR3 loop: CASSPLSDRFYGYTF. The CDR3 DNA follows: TGTGCCAGCAGTCCCCTCTCGGACAGGTTCTATGGCTACACCTTC.